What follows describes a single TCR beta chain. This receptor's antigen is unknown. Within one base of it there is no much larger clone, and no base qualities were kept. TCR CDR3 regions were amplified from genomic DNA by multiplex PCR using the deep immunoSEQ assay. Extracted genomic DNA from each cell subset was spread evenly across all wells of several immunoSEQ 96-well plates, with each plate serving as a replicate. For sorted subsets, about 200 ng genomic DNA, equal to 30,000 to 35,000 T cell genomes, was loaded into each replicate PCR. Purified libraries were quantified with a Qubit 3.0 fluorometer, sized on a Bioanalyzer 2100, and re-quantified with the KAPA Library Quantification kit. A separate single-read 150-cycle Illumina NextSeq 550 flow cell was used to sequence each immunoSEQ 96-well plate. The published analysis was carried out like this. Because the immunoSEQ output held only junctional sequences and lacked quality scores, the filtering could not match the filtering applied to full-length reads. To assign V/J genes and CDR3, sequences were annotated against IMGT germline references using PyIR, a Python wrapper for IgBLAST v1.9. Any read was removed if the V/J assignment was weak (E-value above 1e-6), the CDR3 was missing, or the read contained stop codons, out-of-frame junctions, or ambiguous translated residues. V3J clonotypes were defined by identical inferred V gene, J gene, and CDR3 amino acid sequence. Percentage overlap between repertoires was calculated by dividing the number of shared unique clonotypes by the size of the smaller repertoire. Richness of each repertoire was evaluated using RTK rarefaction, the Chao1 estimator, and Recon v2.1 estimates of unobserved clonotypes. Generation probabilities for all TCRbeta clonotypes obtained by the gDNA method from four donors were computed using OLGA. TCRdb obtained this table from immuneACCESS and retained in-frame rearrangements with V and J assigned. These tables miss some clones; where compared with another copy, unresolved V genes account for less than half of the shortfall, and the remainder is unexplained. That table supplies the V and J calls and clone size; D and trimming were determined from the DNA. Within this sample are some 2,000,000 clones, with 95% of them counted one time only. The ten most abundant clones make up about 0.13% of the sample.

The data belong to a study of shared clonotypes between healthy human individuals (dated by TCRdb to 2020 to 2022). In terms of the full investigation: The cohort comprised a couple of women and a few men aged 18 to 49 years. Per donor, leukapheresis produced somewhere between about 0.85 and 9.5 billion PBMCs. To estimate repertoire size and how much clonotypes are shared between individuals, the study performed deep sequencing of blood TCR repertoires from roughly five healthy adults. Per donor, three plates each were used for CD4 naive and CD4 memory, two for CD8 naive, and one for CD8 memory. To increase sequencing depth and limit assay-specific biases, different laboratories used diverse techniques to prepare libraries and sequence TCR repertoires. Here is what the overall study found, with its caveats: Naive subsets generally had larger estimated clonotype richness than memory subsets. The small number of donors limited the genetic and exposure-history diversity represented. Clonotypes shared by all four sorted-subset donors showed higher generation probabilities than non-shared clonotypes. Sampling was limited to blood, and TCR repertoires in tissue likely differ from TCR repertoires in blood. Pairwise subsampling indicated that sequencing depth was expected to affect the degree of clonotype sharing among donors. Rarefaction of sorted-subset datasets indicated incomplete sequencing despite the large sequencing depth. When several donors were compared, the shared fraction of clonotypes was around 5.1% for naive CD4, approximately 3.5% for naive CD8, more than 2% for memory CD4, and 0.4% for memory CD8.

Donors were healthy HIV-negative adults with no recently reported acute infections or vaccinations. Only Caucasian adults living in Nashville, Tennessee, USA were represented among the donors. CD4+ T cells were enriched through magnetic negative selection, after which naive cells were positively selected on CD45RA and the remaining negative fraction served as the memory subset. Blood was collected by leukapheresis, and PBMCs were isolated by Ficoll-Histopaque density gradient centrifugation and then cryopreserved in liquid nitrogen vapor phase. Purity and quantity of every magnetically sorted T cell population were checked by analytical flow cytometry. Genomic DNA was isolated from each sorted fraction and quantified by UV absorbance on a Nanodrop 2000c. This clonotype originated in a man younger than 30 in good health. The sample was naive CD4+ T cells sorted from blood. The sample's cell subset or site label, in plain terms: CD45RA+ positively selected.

The bases read TGTGCCATCACCCCAGGTTCGGGAGATACGCAGTATTTT. Translated, it gives CAITPGSGDTQYF. The rearranged segments are TRBV10-3 and TRBJ2-3; no D gene is confidently identified. V lost 7 bases and J lost 5 bases; the stretch between them is 13 bases long. From cysteine to phenylalanine, the CDR3 is 13 amino acids long. Just CDR3 DNA is preserved here, 39 bases in frame from base 1. Via the germline V gene, CDR1 is ENHRY and CDR2 SYGVKD.